The 26 T cell receptor beta chains reported below all come from one sample, sequenced in a study of T cell repertoires in cytomegalovirus infection. No antigen has been assigned to these receptors. TCRdb reanalysed the reads using MiXCR and keeps one entry per CDR3 protein. The sample shows roughly 860,000 distinct CDR3 sequences, 32% of them seen only once. The sequenced sample was cultured CD8+ T cells from PBMCs, obtained from culture after CMV antigen stimulation. The receptors derive from a human donor in good health (CMV status not recorded). Some clones in this sample may be carry-over from other donors' samples.

This clonotype has at least ten counts. The V call is TRBV19, the J call TRBJ2-7, with 8 bases aligning to TRBD1. Trimming removed 3 bases from V and 2 bases from J; junction bases left unmatched: 3. CDR3 size: 14 residues. CDR1 and CDR2 (germline): LNHDA, SQIVND (reference sequence). The CDR3 DNA follows: TGTGCCAGTAGTATCAGGGGGCCCGCCTACGAGCAGTACTTC. This encodes CASSIRGPAYEQYF.

The chain has TRBV4-1 and TRBJ2-1; 7 bases match TRBD1. The CDR3 is 16 amino acids. CDR1 and CDR2 from the germline V gene are MGHRA and YSYEKL. V gave up 0 bases and J gave up 3 bases; unmatched junction bases: 5. The CDR3 spells CASSQDVRQGYNEQFF. Written as DNA, the CDR3 is TGCGCCAGCAGCCAAGATGTGAGACAGGGCTACAATGAGCAGTTCTTC.

Turning to this clonotype: It may be a read error: a sequence one base away is much more abundant. The chain is built from TRBV2 and TRBJ2-5; 9 nucleotides match TRBD2. This CDR3 contains 13 residues. The germline V gene has CDR1 SNHLY and CDR2 FYNNEI. CDR3 loop: CVSSGTSWETQYF. The DNA of the CDR3 is TGTGTCAGCAGTGGGACTAGCTGGGAGACCCAGTACTTC.

In this sample, this clonotype turned up once. The V and J genes are TRBV12-3 or TRBV12-4 and TRBJ2-1; 8 nucleotides align to TRBD2. This CDR3 is 17 amino acids long. J was trimmed by 4 bases and V by 0 bases; bases with no gene match: 8. CDR3 protein: CASSLAPRSSGYNEQFF. CDR3 in DNA: TGTGCCAGCAGTTTAGCGCCAAGGTCTAGCGGGTACAATGAGCAGTTCTTC.

This chain joins TRBV5-6 and TRBJ2-1; D is unresolved. The CDR3 spans 14 residues. V lost 0 bases and J lost 5, with 9 bases in between. CDR1 and CDR2 from the germline V gene are SGHDT and YYEEEE. The CDR3 region has the DNA TGTGCCAGCAGCTTGGGTAGGGTCCACAATGAGCAGTTCTTC. This sequence encodes CASSLGRVHNEQFF.

This clonotype was detected only a few times. The J gene is TRBJ1-6, the V gene TRBV20-1, with 7 bases lining up with TRBD1. The CDR3 runs 17 residues. CDR1 DFQATT and CDR2 SNEGSKA come from the germline V gene (reference sequence). The J segment lost 9 bases and the V segment lost 0 bases, leaving 14 bases of the junction unmatched. CDR3 DNA sequence: TGCAGTGCTAGAGATCAATTTACGACAGGGTCGAGTTCACCCCTCCACTTT. Translating gives CSARDQFTTGSSSPLHF.

This chain uses TRBV5-1 with TRBJ1-4; D gene ambiguous. The CDR3 extends over 14 amino acids. CDR1 SGHRS and CDR2 YFSETQ come from the germline V gene. V gave up 0 bases and J gave up 5 bases, with 8 bases separating them. This CDR3 is CASSLVDPNEKLFF. In DNA form, the CDR3 reads TGCGCCAGCAGCTTGGTGGACCCAAATGAAAAACTGTTTTTT.

This clonotype was detected only a few times. The CDR3 DNA reads as TGTGCCAGCAGCTTAGGGTTAAGGACAGGGGAGGCCTATGGCTACACCTTC. Its translation: CASSLGLRTGEAYGYTF. The chain joins TRBV7-3 to TRBJ1-2, with 9 bases lining up with TRBD1. In germline, CDR1 is SGHTA, CDR2 FQGTGA. V lost 2 bases to trimming and J lost 4 bases; unmatched junction nucleotides: 11. The CDR3 spans 17 residues. The full variable domain, rest sourced from reference TRBV7-3 and TRBJ1-2, is GAGVSQTPSNKVTEKGKYVELRCDPISGHTALYWYRQSLGQGPEFLIYFQGTGAADDSGLPNDRFFAVRPEGSVSTLKIQRTERGDSAVYLCASSLGLRTGEAYGYTFGSGTRLTVV.

The chain combines TRBV12-3 or TRBV12-4 with TRBJ2-5, with 8 nucleotides matching TRBD2. V gave up 6 bases and J gave up 3 bases; unmatched junction bases: 3. This CDR3 has 13 residues. Here the CDR3 DNA reads TGTGCCAGCAGACTAGCGGTAGAAGAGACCCAGTACTTC. Amino acid sequence: CASRLAVEETQYF.

V gene TRBV5-8 combines with J gene TRBJ2-1, with unresolved D. This CDR3 is built from 13 residues. Germline CDR1 SGHTS, CDR2 YDEGEE. Deletions cut 2 bases from V and 6 bases from J, with 9 bases between. CDR3 region: CASSLALPNEQFF. The CDR3 nucleotides read TGTGCCAGCAGCTTAGCGCTTCCCAATGAGCAGTTCTTC.

In this sample, this clonotype turned up a few times. The chain is built from TRBV7-8 and TRBJ2-3; 12 nucleotides agree with TRBD2. The CDR3 loop spans 17 amino acids. V was pared by 5 bases and J by 2 bases, with 8 bases of the junction left unmatched. Germline V CDR1 and CDR2: SGHVS, FQNEAQ. CDR3 nucleotides: TGTGCCAGCAGCCTCCGACTAGCGGGGGCCCTCACAGATACGCAGTATTTT. Translating it yields CASSLRLAGALTDTQYF.

This clonotype was observed at least ten times. The rearrangement uses TRBV6-1 and TRBJ1-2; no firm D call. Germline V gives CDR1 MNHNS, CDR2 SASEGT. Trimming took off 6 bases at V and 2 bases at J, with 10 bases between the two ends. This CDR3 contains 13 residues. CDR3 protein: CASRDLSNYGYTF. The CDR3 nucleotides are TGTGCCAGCAGGGACCTTTCGAACTATGGCTACACCTTC.

The chain is built from TRBV15 and TRBJ2-2; the match to TRBD1 covers 9 bases. CDR3 length: 15 amino acids. The junction had 4 bases not matched to a gene; V was cut back by 2 bases and J by 6 bases. The germline V gene has CDR1 LNHNV and CDR2 YYDKDF (reference sequence). The CDR3 loop reads CATSRRTGAPGELFF. For the CDR3, the DNA is TGTGCCACCAGCAGAAGGACAGGGGCCCCCGGGGAGCTGTTTTTT.

This clonotype was counted between two and nine times. The rearrangement uses TRBV11-1 and TRBJ2-4; D uncertain. V lost 5 bases to trimming and J lost 9 bases, with 20 bases between them. The CDR3 consists of 15 residues. Germline CDR1 reads SGHAT; CDR2 reads FQDESV (reference sequence). CDR3 sequence (DNA): TGTGCCAGCAGCCCGGCCGGGTGGGCAAGTGCCATTCAGTACTTC. Translation gives CASSPAGWASAIQYF.

This clonotype was observed a handful of times. J is TRBJ2-2 and V is TRBV7-8; D possibly matches TRBD1 or TRBD2 (6 bases each). The CDR3 sequence is 14 residues long. Germline V gives CDR1 SGHVS, CDR2 FQNEAQ. Trimming pared 3 bases from V and 5 bases from J, leaving 10 bases between. CDR3 coding DNA: TGTGCCAGCAGCTTCGGGGGCTGGACCGGGGAGCTGTTTTTT. This codes for CASSFGGWTGELFF. Full variable domain (rest looked up from reference TRBV7-8 and TRBJ2-2): GAGVSQSPRYKVAKRGQDVALRCDPISGHVSLFWYQQALGQGPEFLTYFQNEAQLDKSGLPSDRFFAERPEGSVSTLKIQRTQQEDSAVYLCASSFGGWTGELFFGEGSRLTVL.

This clonotype was counted a few times. The DNA for the CDR3 is TGCGCCAGCAGCCACGCGTTTAGCGGGGTAAACCAAGAGACCCAGTACTTC. The encoded protein is CASSHAFSGVNQETQYF. V is TRBV4-1 and J is TRBJ2-5; TRBD2 matches at 8 bases. Looked up from germline, CDR1 is MGHRA and CDR2 is YSYEKL. After removal of 3 bases from V and 0 bases from J, the junction contained 9 bases not matched to a gene. The CDR3 has 17 amino acids.

The rearrangement links TRBV27 to TRBJ2-3, with 7 bases fitting TRBD1. With V trimmed by 5 bases and J by 0 bases, 5 bases remained unmatched. The CDR3 is 15 residues long. Germline lookup yields CDR1 MNHEY and CDR2 SMNVEV (reference sequence). In DNA form, the CDR3 reads TGTGCCAGCAGTGGTAGACAGGGCAGCACAGATACGCAGTATTTT. Translating gives CASSGRQGSTDTQYF.

This clonotype showed up just once. This chain joins TRBV5-8 and TRBJ2-1; maybe TRBD2 (6 bases). V was pared by 2 bases and J by 8 bases, with 8 bases between. There are 12 residues in the CDR3. Germline CDR1 SGHTS, CDR2 YDEGEE. The CDR3, as DNA: TGTGCCAGCAGCTTTGCGGGGCATGAGCAGTTCTTC. Protein product: CASSFAGHEQFF.

The chain employs TRBV12-3 or TRBV12-4 and TRBJ1-1; no reliable D call. CDR3 length: 14 residues. The germline V and J ends were trimmed by 5 bases and 1 base, with 11 bases remaining between them. The CDR3 coding sequence is TGTGCCAGCAGTGTCCGGCTGGGGAACACTGAAGCTTTCTTT. Amino acids: CASSVRLGNTEAFF.

This clonotype was counted many times. The chain employs TRBV7-8 and TRBJ1-1; D is perhaps TRBD1 (6 bases). The germline CDR1 and CDR2 sequences are SGHVS and FQNEAQ. Trimming took 3 bases from V and 4 from J, leaving 12 bases between them. The CDR3 consists of 14 residues. CDR3 in amino acids: CASSFGGPGTEAFF. The CDR3 DNA is TGTGCCAGCAGCTTCGGGGGGCCGGGCACTGAAGCTTTCTTT.

The CDR3: CASSRSGGADEQFF. Written as DNA, the CDR3 is TGCGCCAGCAGCCGTAGCGGGGGGGCCGATGAGCAGTTCTTC. V usage is TRBV4-1 and J usage is TRBJ2-1, with 11 bases identical to TRBD2. With 4 bases clipped from V and 8 bases from J, the junction kept 4 bases outside the gene matches. The CDR3 is 14 residues long. Germline V lookup: CDR1 MGHRA, CDR2 YSYEKL.

This clonotype was detected ten times or more. The chain has TRBV5-6 and TRBJ2-1, with D hard to call. There are 11 residues in the CDR3. Germline-derived CDR1 and CDR2 are SGHDT and YYEEEE. Between the trimmed V and J ends, which lost 5 bases and 4 bases, there was a span of 4 bases. CDR3 nucleotides: TGTGCCAGCAGGGGTTACAATGAGCAGTTCTTC. It encodes CASRGYNEQFF. Full variable domain (remainder filled in from reference TRBV5-6 and TRBJ2-1): DAGVTQSPTHLIKTRGQQVTLRCSPKSGHDTVSWYQQALGQGPQFIFQYYEEEERQRGNFPDRFSGHQFPNYSSELNVNALLLGDSALYLCASRGYNEQFFGPGTRLTVL.

This clonotype was seen only a few times. This chain uses TRBV6-2 or TRBV6-3 with TRBJ2-3, with D uncertain. Trimming stripped 6 bases from V and 1 base from J, with 8 bases between. The CDR3 consists of 13 residues. Looked up from germline, CDR1 is MNHEY and CDR2 is SVGEGT. CDR3 nucleotides: TGTGCCAGCAGCGGTAGTGGCACAGATACGCAGTATTTT. Translating it yields CASSGSGTDTQYF.

As DNA, the CDR3 is TGTGCCAGCAGCCCAACTACAGGGGATAATTCACCCCTCCACTTT. Protein: CASSPTTGDNSPLHF. The J gene is TRBJ1-6, the V gene TRBV7-6; 7 bases map to TRBD1. The germline gives CDR1 SGHVS, CDR2 FNYEAQ. The CDR3 extends over 15 amino acids. Germline trimming cut 5 bases from V and 5 bases from J; bases unmatched to any gene: 6.

This chain connects TRBV9 to TRBJ2-1; D could derive from TRBD1 or TRBD2 (5 bases each). Germline V gene data show CDR1 as SGDLS and CDR2 as YYNGEE. The V and J ends lost 4 bases and 6 bases respectively, with 17 bases between them. This CDR3 region has 15 residues. In DNA form, the CDR3 reads TGTGCCAGCAGCCGCTCCGGGACCGTGATCAATGAGCAGTTCTTC. Protein: CASSRSGTVINEQFF.

This clonotype was counted many times. The chain recombines TRBV7-2 with TRBJ1-1; D call uncertain. V gave up 3 bases and J gave up 3 bases, with 5 bases separating them. The CDR3 sequence is 12 residues long. CDR1 and CDR2 from the germline V gene are SGHTA and FQGNSA. The CDR3 sequence is CASSFQYTEAFF. CDR3 sequence (DNA): TGTGCCAGCAGCTTCCAGTACACTGAAGCTTTCTTT. Drawing the rest from reference TRBV7-2 and TRBJ1-1, the complete variable domain is GAGVSQSPSNKVTEKGKDVELRCDPISGHTALYWYRQSLGQGLEFLIYFQGNSAPDKSGLPSDRFSAERTGGSVSTLTIQRTQQEDSAVYLCASSFQYTEAFFGQGTRLTVV.